These T cell receptor beta chains were read from a single sample in a study of blood T cell repertoires in COVID-19. Assay used: immunoSEQ multiplex PCR; TCRdb lists only in-frame clones, some missing. This table holds some 150,000 clones, approximately 80% found once. Input material: peripheral blood. The receptor set was obtained from a woman aged 80 or over in a cohort sampled during active or convalescent COVID-19. The CDR3 runs from the conserved cysteine through the conserved F or W. The D gene is left open where the match is weak. Where a row states a size, it is once, few, many or the class of an expanded clone; other rows omit it.

v_call	clone_size	d_call	j_call	cdr3_nt	cdr3_aa
TRBV27	-	-	TRBJ1-1	TGTGCCAGTTCGGGGTCGGTATACACTGAAGCTTTCTTT	CASSGSVYTEAFF
TRBV13	-	TRBD2	TRBJ2-1	TGTGCCAGCAGAAGTGGCGGGGGTACCTACAATGAGCAGTTCTTC	CASRSGGGTYNEQFF
TRBV19	-	-	TRBJ2-1	TGTGCCAGTAGTATCCCGGGGAGCTCCTACAATGAGCAGTTCTTC	CASSIPGSSYNEQFF
TRBV19	-	-	TRBJ1-2	TGTGCCAGTAGCGACCCTCCAGGTGGCTACACCTTC	CASSDPPGGYTF
TRBV29-1	-	-	TRBJ1-1	TGCAGCGTTGACGAGGGCAGGAACACTGAAGCTTTCTTT	CSVDEGRNTEAFF
TRBV6-1	once	-	TRBJ1-4	TGTGCCAGCAGTGAGGTTCGGGGAGCTAATGAAAAACTGTTTTTT	CASSEVRGANEKLFF
TRBV7-9	once	TRBD2	TRBJ2-1	TGTGCCAGCACCACCCGCGCGGGGGGGGCCAACAATGAGCAGTTCTTC	CASTTRAGGANNEQFF
TRBV19	-	-	TRBJ1-2	TGTGCCAGTAGCCACAGGGTTAGCTATGGCTACACCTTC	CASSHRVSYGYTF
TRBV4-1	-	TRBD1	TRBJ1-1	TGCGCCAGCAGCCAAGTAACGTACAGGGGAACGGCTTTCTTT	CASSQVTYRGTAFF
TRBV7-2	-	-	TRBJ1-3	TGTGCCAGCAGCCCCAACCGACAGGTTGCTGGAAACACCATATATTTT	CASSPNRQVAGNTIYF
TRBV28	-	-	TRBJ2-5	TGTGCCAGCAGTTTATTGGCAGGTGGAGAGACCCAGTACTTC	CASSLLAGGETQYF
TRBV28	-	TRBD2	TRBJ2-5	TGTGCCAGCAGTTTGGGTCCGGGACTAGCGGGGGGGAGTCAAGAGACCCAGTACTTC	CASSLGPGLAGGSQETQYF
TRBV7-2	-	TRBD1	TRBJ1-5	TGTGCCAGCAGCTTAGAGGGGGCCCTTAGCAATCAGCCCCAGCATTTT	CASSLEGALSNQPQHF
TRBV4-1	once	TRBD1	TRBJ1-1	TGCGCCAGCAGCCAGGCCGACAGGGATCACACTGAAGCTTTCTTT	CASSQADRDHTEAFF
TRBV7-8	-	-	TRBJ1-1	TGTGCCAGCAGCTTAGTATCCGGGGTGAACACTGAAGCTTTCTTT	CASSLVSGVNTEAFF
TRBV4-1	-	TRBD1	TRBJ2-5	TGCGCCAGCAGCCAGGACAGGGACCCAACGGGGACCCAGTACTTC	CASSQDRDPTGTQYF
TRBV6-5	-	-	TRBJ2-3	TGTGCCAGCAGTCCCTGGACTAGCACAGATACGCAGTATTTT	CASSPWTSTDTQYF
TRBV30	-	-	TRBJ1-2	TGTGCCTGGAGGGCTCAGGGAAGGGATTATGGCTACACCTTC	CAWRAQGRDYGYTF
TRBV10-3	-	-	TRBJ2-3	TGTGCCATCTGTCGTGGGCAGGGCCCCACAGATACGCAGTATTTT	CAICRGQGPTDTQYF
TRBV29-1	-	TRBD1	TRBJ1-2	TGCAGCGTTGCGGGACAGGGCCATGGCTACACCTTC	CSVAGQGHGYTF
TRBV6-6	-	-	TRBJ1-2	TGTGCCAGCAGTTACTCGATGAGGAGGGACGGCTACACCTTC	CASSYSMRRDGYTF
TRBV6-5	-	TRBD1	TRBJ1-6	TGTGCCAGCAGTAGGGGACAGGGTAATTCACCCCTCCACTTT	CASSRGQGNSPLHF
TRBV7-9	-	-	TRBJ1-1	TGTGCCAGCAGCCTCCCAGGGGCGAACACTGAAGCTTTCTTT	CASSLPGANTEAFF
TRBV6-5	-	TRBD1	TRBJ1-1	TGTGCCAGCCCCTGGAGGGGGACAGGAGACACTGAAGCTTTCTTT	CASPWRGTGDTEAFF
TRBV3-1/TRBV3-2	-	-	TRBJ1-2	TGTGCCAGCAGCCAAGGTGCGGGCTACACCTTC	CASSQGAGYTF
TRBV11-1	-	-	TRBJ2-5	TGTGCCAGCAGCCCCCAAACAGGGTCGCGTGAGACCCAGTACTTC	CASSPQTGSRETQYF
TRBV7-3	-	-	TRBJ2-3	TGTGCCAGCAGCCGGGGTTCGGCTGATACGCAGTATTTT	CASSRGSADTQYF
TRBV7-9	-	TRBD1	TRBJ1-2	TGTGCCAGCAGCTTAGTGTCGGTGGCAGGGGGCATTGGCTACACCTTC	CASSLVSVAGGIGYTF
TRBV6-2/TRBV6-3	-	-	TRBJ2-2	TGTGCCAGCAGTTACATCGGCGGGGAGCTGTTTTTT	CASSYIGGELFF
TRBV3-1/TRBV3-2	-	TRBD1	TRBJ1-2	TGTGCCAGCAGCCAAGGGGACAGACCTAACTATGGCTACACCTTC	CASSQGDRPNYGYTF
TRBV3-1/TRBV3-2	-	-	TRBJ2-1	TGTGCCAGCAGCGCGACTAGCAATGAGCAGTTCTTC	CASSATSNEQFF
TRBV7-9	few	TRBD1	TRBJ1-5	TGTGCCAGCAGCCCGGACAGGGGGCACCAGCCCCAGCATTTT	CASSPDRGHQPQHF
TRBV14	-	TRBD1	TRBJ2-1	TGTGCCAGCAGCCTCGGACAGGGGTTAGGCAATGAGCAGTTCTTC	CASSLGQGLGNEQFF
TRBV4-2	-	TRBD1	TRBJ1-5	TGTGCCAGCAGCCAGCCCCGGGACAGGGGAGATCAGCCCCAGCATTTT	CASSQPRDRGDQPQHF
TRBV5-4	-	TRBD2	TRBJ2-3	TGTGCCAGCAGCTTGGGACTAGCGGGGCCCACAGATACGCAGTATTTT	CASSLGLAGPTDTQYF
TRBV6-5	-	TRBD1	TRBJ1-6	TGTGCCAGCAGACCCCCGGGACAGGGGGTTTCACCCCTCCACTTT	CASRPPGQGVSPLHF
TRBV11-1	few	TRBD1	TRBJ2-7	TGTGCCAGCAGTTTAGCAGGGGGCGGTTACGAGCAGTACTTC	CASSLAGGGYEQYF
TRBV3-1/TRBV3-2	-	TRBD1	TRBJ1-1	TGTGCCAGCAGCCGGACAGGGTACACTGAAGCTTTCTTT	CASSRTGYTEAFF
TRBV7-2	-	TRBD1	TRBJ1-2	TGTGCCAGCAGCTCTCACAGGGGAGTGAACTATGGCTACACCTTC	CASSSHRGVNYGYTF
TRBV5-5	-	TRBD1	TRBJ2-7	TGTGCCAGCAGCTTGGAAAAGGCGGGACAGGGGACCTACGAGCAGTACTTC	CASSLEKAGQGTYEQYF
TRBV7-2	-	-	TRBJ1-2	TGTGCCAGCAGAAACCAACAGGGCCCCTATGGCTACACCTTC	CASRNQQGPYGYTF
TRBV20-1	-	-	TRBJ1-1	TGCAGTGGACAGACATACACTGAAGCTTTCTTT	CSGQTYTEAFF
TRBV11-3	-	TRBD1	TRBJ2-3	TGTGCCAGCAGCCCCGGTCAGGGGGCACCTACAGATACGCAGTATTTT	CASSPGQGAPTDTQYF
TRBV5-4	-	-	TRBJ1-2	TGTGCCAGCAGCTTGCAAGGACAACTTAACTATGGCTACACCTTC	CASSLQGQLNYGYTF
TRBV28	-	-	TRBJ1-5	TGTGGGGGAGGACCCCATAGCAATCAGCCCCAGCATTTT	CGGGPHSNQPQHF
TRBV4-3	few	-	TRBJ1-2	TGCGCCAGCAGCCAGGAGGGTAACCCTCCATATGGCTACACCTTC	CASSQEGNPPYGYTF
TRBV3-1/TRBV3-2	-	TRBD1	TRBJ2-1	TGTGCCAGCAGCCCAGGGACAGCCGGCAGGGGCAATGAGCAGTTCTTC	CASSPGTAGRGNEQFF
TRBV7-7	-	-	TRBJ1-5	TGTGCTAGCAGCTTAATTAGGGGGTCAGCTTATAGCAATCAGCCCCAGCATTTT	CASSLIRGSAYSNQPQHF
TRBV11-2	few	TRBD1	TRBJ2-4	TGTGCCAGCAGCTTAACAGGGGTAGCCAAAAACATTCAGTACTTC	CASSLTGVAKNIQYF
TRBV7-9	few	-	TRBJ2-7	TGTGCCAGCAGCCCTCCGAATATCGTCGGGGAGCAGTACTTC	CASSPPNIVGEQYF
TRBV6-5	-	-	TRBJ1-1	TGTGCCAGCACTATGAACACTGAAGCTTTCTTT	CASTMNTEAFF
TRBV5-1	-	-	TRBJ1-1	TGCGCCAGCAGCTTGGCCTTGAGGGTTACTGAAGCTTTCTTT	CASSLALRVTEAFF